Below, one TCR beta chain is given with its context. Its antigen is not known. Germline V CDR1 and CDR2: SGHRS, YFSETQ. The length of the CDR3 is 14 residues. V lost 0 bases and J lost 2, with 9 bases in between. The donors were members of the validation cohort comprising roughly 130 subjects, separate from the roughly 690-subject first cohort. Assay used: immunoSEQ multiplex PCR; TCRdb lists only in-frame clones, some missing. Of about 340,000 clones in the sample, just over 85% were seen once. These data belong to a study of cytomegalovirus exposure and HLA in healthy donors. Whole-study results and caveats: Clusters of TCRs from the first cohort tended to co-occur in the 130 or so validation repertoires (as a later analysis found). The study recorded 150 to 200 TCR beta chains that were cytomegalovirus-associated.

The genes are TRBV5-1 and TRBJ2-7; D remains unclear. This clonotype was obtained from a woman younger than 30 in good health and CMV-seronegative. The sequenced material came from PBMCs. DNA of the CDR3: TGCGCCAGCAGCTTGGTAGGCGGAGCCTACGAGCAGTACTTC. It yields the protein CASSLVGGAYEQYF.